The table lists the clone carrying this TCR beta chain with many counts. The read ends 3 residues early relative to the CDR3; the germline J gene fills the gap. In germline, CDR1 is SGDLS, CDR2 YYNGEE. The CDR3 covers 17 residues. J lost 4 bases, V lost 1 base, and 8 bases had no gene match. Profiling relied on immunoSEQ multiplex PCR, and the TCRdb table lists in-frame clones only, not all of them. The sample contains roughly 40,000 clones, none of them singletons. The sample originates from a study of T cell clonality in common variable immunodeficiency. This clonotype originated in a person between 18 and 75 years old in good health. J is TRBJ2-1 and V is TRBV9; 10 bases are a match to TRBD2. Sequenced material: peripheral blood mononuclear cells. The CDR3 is CASSVRGSGRGYNEQFF. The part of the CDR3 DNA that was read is TGTGCCAGCAGCGTAAGAGGGAGCGGGAGGGGTTACAATGAG.